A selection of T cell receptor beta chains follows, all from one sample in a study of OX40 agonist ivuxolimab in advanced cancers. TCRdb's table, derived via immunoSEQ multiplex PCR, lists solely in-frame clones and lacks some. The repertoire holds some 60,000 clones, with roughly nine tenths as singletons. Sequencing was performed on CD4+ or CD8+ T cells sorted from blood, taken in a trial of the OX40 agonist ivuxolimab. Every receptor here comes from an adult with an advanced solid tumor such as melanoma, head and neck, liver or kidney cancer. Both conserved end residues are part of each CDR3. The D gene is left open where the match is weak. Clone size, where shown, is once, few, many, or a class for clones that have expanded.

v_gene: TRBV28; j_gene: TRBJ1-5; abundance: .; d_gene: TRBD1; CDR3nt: TGTGCCAGCAGTTCGACAGGGCGAGGCAATCAGCCCCAGCATTTT; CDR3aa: CASSSTGRGNQPQHF
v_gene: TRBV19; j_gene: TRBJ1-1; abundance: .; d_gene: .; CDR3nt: TGTGCCAGTACCACCCCTGGGGGGCAAAACACTGAAGCTTTCTTT; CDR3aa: CASTTPGGQNTEAFF
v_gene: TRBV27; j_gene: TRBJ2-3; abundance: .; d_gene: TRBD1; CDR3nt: TGTGCCAGCAGTTTAAGGGGACAGGGGACAGATACGCAGTATTTT; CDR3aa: CASSLRGQGTDTQYF
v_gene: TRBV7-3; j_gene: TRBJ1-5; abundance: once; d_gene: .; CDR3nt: TGTGCCAGCAGCTTAGATGGCCGGCTCAATCAGCCCCAGCATTTT; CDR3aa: CASSLDGRLNQPQHF
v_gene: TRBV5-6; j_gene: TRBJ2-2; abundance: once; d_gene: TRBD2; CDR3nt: TGTGCCAGCAGCTGGGGTTCTAGCGGGGGTTACACCGGGGAGCTGTTTTTT; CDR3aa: CASSWGSSGGYTGELFF
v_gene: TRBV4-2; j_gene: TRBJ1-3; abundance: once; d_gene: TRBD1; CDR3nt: TGTGCCAGCAGTCGGACAGGGGATAGCTCTGGAAACACCATATATTTT; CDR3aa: CASSRTGDSSGNTIYF
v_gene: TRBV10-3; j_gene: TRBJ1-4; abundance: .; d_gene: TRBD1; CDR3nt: TGTGCCATCAGTCGGGACAGTGATGAAAAACTGTTTTTT; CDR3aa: CAISRDSDEKLFF
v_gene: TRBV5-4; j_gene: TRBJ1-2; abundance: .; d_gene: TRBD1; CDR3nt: TGTGCCAGCAGCTCACAGGGGGACGGCTACACCTTC; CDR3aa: CASSSQGDGYTF
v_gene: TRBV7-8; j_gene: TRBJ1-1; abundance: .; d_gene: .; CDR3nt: TGTGCCAGCAGCTTAGTTTCGGCGGCCCTGAACCTGAACACTGAAGCTTTCTTT; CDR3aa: CASSLVSAALNLNTEAFF
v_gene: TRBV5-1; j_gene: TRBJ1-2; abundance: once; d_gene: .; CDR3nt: TGCGCCAGCAGCTTGGCCCCAACTAACTATGGCTACACCTTC; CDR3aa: CASSLAPTNYGYTF
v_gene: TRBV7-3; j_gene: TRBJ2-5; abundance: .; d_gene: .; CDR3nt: TGTGCCAGCAGCGGTGGGATGGAAGAGACCCAGTACTTC; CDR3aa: CASSGGMEETQYF
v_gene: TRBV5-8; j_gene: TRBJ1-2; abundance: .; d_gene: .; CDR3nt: TGTGCCAGCAGCTCATTCCAGTATAACTATGGCTACACCTTC; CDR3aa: CASSSFQYNYGYTF
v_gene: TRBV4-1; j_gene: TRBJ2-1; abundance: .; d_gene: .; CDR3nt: TGCGCCAGCAGCCAAGGGCAGGGGGGCCTTTACAATGAGCAGTTCTTC; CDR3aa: CASSQGQGGLYNEQFF
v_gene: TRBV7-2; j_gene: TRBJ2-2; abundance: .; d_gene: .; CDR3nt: TGTGCCAGCCGGGGTTCCGCGAACACCGGGGAGCTGTTTTTT; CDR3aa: CASRGSANTGELFF
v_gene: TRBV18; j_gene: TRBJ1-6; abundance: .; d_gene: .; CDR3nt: TGTGCCAGCTCACGTTCTGATTCACCCCTCCACTTT; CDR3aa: CASSRSDSPLHF
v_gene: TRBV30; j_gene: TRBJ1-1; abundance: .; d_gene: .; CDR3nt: TGTGCCTGGAGATCCCGGACGTACGGGGAAGCTTTCTTT; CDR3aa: CAWRSRTYGEAFF
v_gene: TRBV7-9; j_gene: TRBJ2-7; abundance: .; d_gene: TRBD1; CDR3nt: TGTGCCAGCAGCCAATTGACAGGGGGCAGGTACGAGCAGTACTTC; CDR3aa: CASSQLTGGRYEQYF
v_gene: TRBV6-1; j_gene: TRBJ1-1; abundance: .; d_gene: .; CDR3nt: TGTGCCAGCACCGTATACACTGAAGCTTTCTTT; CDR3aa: CASTVYTEAFF
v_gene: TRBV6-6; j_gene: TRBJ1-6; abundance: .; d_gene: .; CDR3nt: TGTGCCAGCAGTTACAGGACGCCCAACTATAATTCACCCCTCCACTTT; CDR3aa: CASSYRTPNYNSPLHF
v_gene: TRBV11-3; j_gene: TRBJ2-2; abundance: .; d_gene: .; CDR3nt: TGTGCCAGCAGCTTTTCTGGGGGGCTTGGCGGGGAGCTGTTTTTT; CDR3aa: CASSFSGGLGGELFF
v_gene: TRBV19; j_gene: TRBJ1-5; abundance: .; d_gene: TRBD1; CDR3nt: TGTGCCAGTAGTACTGACAGGGGGGTGAGACAGCCCCAGCATTTT; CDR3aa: CASSTDRGVRQPQHF
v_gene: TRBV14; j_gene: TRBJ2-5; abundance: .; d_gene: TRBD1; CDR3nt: TGTGCCAGCAGCTTCCCTCCGGGACAGGGAGCGGTTAGGGAGACCCAGTACTTC; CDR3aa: CASSFPPGQGAVRETQYF
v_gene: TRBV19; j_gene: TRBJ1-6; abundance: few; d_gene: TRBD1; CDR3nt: TGTGCTTCTCAGGGACAGGGGACTTCACCCCTCCACTTT; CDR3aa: CASQGQGTSPLHF
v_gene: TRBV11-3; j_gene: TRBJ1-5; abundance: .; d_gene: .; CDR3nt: TGTGCCAGCAGCTTAGATCAGGAGCAGCCCCAGCATTTT; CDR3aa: CASSLDQEQPQHF
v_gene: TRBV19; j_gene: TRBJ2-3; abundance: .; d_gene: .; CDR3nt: TGTGCCAGTAGTATTGGCGACATAAATGGTCCAGATACGCAGTATTTT; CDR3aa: CASSIGDINGPDTQYF
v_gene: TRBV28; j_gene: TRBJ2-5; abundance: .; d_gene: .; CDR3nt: TGTGCCCACAGAAACCCCGGGTGGGAGACCCAGTACTTC; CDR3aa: CAHRNPGWETQYF
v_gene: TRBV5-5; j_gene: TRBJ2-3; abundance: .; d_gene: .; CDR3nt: TGTGCCAGCAGCTTGGTAGGGCAGCGGAGCACAGATACGCAGTATTTT; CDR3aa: CASSLVGQRSTDTQYF
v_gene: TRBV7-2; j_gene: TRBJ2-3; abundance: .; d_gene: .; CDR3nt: TGTGCCAGCAGCGTAGTCCCAGATACGCAGTATTTT; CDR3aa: CASSVVPDTQYF
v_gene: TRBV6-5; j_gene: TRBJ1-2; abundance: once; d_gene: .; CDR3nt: TGTGCCAGCAAGGATTCTAACTATGGCTACACCTTC; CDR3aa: CASKDSNYGYTF
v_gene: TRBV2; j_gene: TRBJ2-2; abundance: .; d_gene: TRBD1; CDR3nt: TGTGCCAGCAGTCCTCGACAGGGGCGAACCGGGGAGCTGTTTTTT; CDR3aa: CASSPRQGRTGELFF
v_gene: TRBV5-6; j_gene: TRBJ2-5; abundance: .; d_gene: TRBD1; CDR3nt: TGTGCCAGCAGCCCGACCACAGGGGTAGAGACCCAGTACTTC; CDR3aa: CASSPTTGVETQYF
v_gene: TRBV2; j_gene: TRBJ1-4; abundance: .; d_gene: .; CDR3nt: TGTGCCAGCAACGCAGGGCCGGACGAAAAACTGTTTTTT; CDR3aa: CASNAGPDEKLFF
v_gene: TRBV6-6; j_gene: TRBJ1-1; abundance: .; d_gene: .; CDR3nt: TGTGCCAGCAGACAGCTCGGGGGCTTTGACACTGAAGCTTTCTTT; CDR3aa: CASRQLGGFDTEAFF
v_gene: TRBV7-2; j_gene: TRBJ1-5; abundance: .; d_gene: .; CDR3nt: TGTGCCAGCAGCTTAGCGCGAGGTCCAGATCAGCCCCAGCATTTT; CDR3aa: CASSLARGPDQPQHF
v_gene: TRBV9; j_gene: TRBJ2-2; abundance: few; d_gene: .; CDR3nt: TGTGCCAGCAGCGTCTCCGGGACCGGGGAGCTGTTTTTT; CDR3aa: CASSVSGTGELFF
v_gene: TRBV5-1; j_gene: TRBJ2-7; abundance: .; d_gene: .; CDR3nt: TGCGCCAGCAAGGTCGGAACAGTGAGCTCCTACGAGCAGTACTTC; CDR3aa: CASKVGTVSSYEQYF
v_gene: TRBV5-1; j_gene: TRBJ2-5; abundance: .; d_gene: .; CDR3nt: TGCGCCAGCAGCCGAGGTATTGACAGCCAAGAGACCCAGTACTTC; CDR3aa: CASSRGIDSQETQYF
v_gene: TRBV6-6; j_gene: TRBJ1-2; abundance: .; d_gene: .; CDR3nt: TGTGCCAGCAGTTACGGGACCGAGGATGGCTACACCTTC; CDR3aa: CASSYGTEDGYTF
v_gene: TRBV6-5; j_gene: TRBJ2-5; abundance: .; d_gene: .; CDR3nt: TGTGCCAGCAGTTACGGAGAAGAGACCCAGTACTTC; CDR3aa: CASSYGEETQYF
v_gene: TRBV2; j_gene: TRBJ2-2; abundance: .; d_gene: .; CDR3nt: TGTGCCAGCAGACTCGGACGCACCGGGGAGCTGTTTTTT; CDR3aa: CASRLGRTGELFF
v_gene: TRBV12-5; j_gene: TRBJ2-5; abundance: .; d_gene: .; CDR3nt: TGTGCTAGTGGTCTAAGACAGCAAGAGACCCAGTACTTC; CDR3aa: CASGLRQQETQYF
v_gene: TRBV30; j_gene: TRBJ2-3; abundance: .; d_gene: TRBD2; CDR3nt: TGTGCCTGGACTAGCGGGGGATTAGCGGATACGCAGTATTTT; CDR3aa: CAWTSGGLADTQYF
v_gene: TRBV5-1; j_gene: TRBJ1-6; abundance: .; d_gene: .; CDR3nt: TGCGCCAGCAGCTTGGCGGGAGATAATTCACCCCTCCACTTT; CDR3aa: CASSLAGDNSPLHF
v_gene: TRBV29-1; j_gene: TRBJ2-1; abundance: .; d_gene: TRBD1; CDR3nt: TGCAGCGGCGACAGGGGGGGCAACGAGCAGTTCTTC; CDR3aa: CSGDRGGNEQFF
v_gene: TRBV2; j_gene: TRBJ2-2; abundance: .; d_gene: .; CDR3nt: TGTGCCAGCAGAGGTGGGGGCACCGGGGAGCTGTTTTTT; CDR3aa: CASRGGGTGELFF
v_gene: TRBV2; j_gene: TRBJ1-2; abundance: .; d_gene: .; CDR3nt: TGTGCCAGCAGTGAAGCTCAGGGGTGGGGTGGCTACACCTTC; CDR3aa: CASSEAQGWGGYTF
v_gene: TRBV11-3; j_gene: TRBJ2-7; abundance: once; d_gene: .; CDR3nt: TGTGCCAGCAGCTTAGAAGGGGCTAGCGAGCAGTACTTC; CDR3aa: CASSLEGASEQYF
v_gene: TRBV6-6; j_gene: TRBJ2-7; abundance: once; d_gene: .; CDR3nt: TGTGCCGTATCCCAGGGGACCTACGAGCAGTACTTC; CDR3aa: CAVSQGTYEQYF
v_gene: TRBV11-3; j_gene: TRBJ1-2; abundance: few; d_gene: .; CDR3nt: TGTGCCAGCAGCTTAGGTCACGGCGCCTTCTATGGCTACACCTTC; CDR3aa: CASSLGHGAFYGYTF
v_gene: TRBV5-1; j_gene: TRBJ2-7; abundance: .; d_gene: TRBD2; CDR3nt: TGCGCCAGCAGCTTGGCCGCGGGGGTAACCTACGAGCAGTACTTC; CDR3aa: CASSLAAGVTYEQYF
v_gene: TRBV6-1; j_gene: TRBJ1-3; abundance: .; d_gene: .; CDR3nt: TGTGCCAGCTACACACCCTACTCTGGAAACACCATATATTTT; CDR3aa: CASYTPYSGNTIYF
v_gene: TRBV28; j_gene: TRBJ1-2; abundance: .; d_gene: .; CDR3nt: TGTGCCAGCAGTTTATTGGGACCTAACTATGGCTACACCTTC; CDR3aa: CASSLLGPNYGYTF
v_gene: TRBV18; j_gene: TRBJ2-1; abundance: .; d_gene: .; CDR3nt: TGTGCCAGCTCACCACCTTTTCAGGGATTAGGGAATGAGCAGTTCTTC; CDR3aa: CASSPPFQGLGNEQFF